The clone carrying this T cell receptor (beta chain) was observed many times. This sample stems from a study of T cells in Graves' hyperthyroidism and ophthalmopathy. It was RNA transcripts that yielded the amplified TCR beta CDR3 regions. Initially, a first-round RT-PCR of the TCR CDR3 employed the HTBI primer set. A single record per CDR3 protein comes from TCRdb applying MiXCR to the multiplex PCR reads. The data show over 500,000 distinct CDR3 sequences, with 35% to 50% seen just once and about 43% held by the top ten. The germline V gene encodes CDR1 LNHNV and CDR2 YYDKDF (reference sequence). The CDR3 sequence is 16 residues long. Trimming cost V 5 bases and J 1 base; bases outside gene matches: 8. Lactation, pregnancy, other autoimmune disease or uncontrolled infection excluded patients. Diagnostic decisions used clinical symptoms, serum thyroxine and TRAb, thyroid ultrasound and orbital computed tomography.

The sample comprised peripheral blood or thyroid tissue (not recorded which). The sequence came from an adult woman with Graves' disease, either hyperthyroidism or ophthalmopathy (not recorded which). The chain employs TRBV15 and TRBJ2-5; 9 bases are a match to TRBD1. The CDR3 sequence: CATSSRTGATQETQYF. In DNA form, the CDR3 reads TGTGCCACCAGCTCACGGACAGGGGCCACCCAAGAGACCCAGTACTTC.